Presented here are 12 T cell receptor beta chains from one specimen sequenced in a study of cytomegalovirus exposure and HLA in healthy donors (dated by TCRdb to about 2017). The library was generated by the immunoSEQ multiplex PCR assay. A mixture of 60 forward primers for TCR Vbeta segments and 13 reverse primers for TCR Jbeta segments was used in the multiplex PCR. The table was pulled from immuneACCESS by TCRdb, which kept in-frame rearrangements only. Such tables lose some clones; where checked, under half of the loss comes from unresolved V genes, and the rest has no known cause. The sample yields some 65,000 clones; approximately 72% were counted once. The ten biggest clones cover 9.5% to 13% of the sample. The specimen was PBMCs. All receptors come from a young woman in good health and CMV-seronegative.

The gene calls are TRBV4-1 and TRBJ2-7; 11 bases line up with TRBD1. V trimming: 6 bases; J trimming: 7 bases; junction bases outside the gene matches: 14. Germline-derived CDR1 and CDR2 are MGHRA and YSYEKL. This CDR3 region has 16 residues. The CDR3: CASSDEFRDRGREQYF. The CDR3 nucleotides are TGCGCCAGCAGTGATGAATTCCGGGACAGGGGGAGGGAGCAGTACTTC.

This chain connects TRBV7-9 to TRBJ2-5; possibly TRBD1 for D (6 bases). V was clipped by 1 base and J by 4 bases, with 13 bases between them. This CDR3 comprises 15 residues. Germline CDR1 and CDR2: SEHNR and FQNEAQ (reference sequence). The CDR3 sequence is CASSLVVGGAETQYF. CDR3 in DNA: TGTGCCAGCAGCTTAGTTGTTGGGGGCGCAGAGACCCAGTACTTC.

The count of this clone is one. The chain uses TRBV6-1 and TRBJ1-5, with D possibly TRBD1 on 5 matching bases. Germline assignment: CDR1 MNHNS and CDR2 SASEGT. Trimming stripped 4 bases from V and 6 bases from J, with 19 bases between. This CDR3 is built from 16 residues. CDR3 protein: CASSAQQVTGGQPQHF. The CDR3 nucleotides read TGTGCCAGCAGTGCCCAACAGGTGACGGGAGGTCAGCCCCAGCATTTT.

The chain uses TRBV6-5 and TRBJ1-1; D ambiguous. This CDR3 has 13 amino acids. Germline assignment: CDR1 MNHEY and CDR2 SVGAGI. V gave up 2 bases and J gave up 1 base, with 5 bases separating them. Written as DNA, the CDR3 is TGTGCCAGCAGTTACGGCGGGAACACTGAAGCTTTCTTT. Its protein product is CASSYGGNTEAFF.

The J gene is TRBJ1-2, the V gene TRBV6-5; D is possibly TRBD1 (5 bases). This CDR3 has 14 residues. Germline CDR1 and CDR2: MNHEY and SVGAGI. The V and J ends lost 6 bases and 6 bases respectively, with 17 bases between them. CDR3 sequence reads: CASSPGGDLNGYTF. The CDR3 DNA follows: TGTGCCAGCAGCCCGGGGGGGGATTTAAATGGCTACACCTTC.

This chain uses TRBV9 with TRBJ2-5, with D possibly TRBD2 on 7 matching bases. The V and J ends lost 0 bases and 5 bases respectively, with 17 bases between them. The length of the CDR3 is 16 residues. Germline CDR1 SGDLS, CDR2 YYNGEE. CDR3 bases: TGTGCCAGCAGCGTAGAGGGGGGAGCGGGGTGGGAGACCCAGTACTTC. Translating it yields CASSVEGGAGWETQYF.

This clone was seen once. This sequence joins TRBV6-6 and TRBJ1-5; weak D call: TRBD1 (6 bases). Per germline, CDR1 MNHNY and CDR2 SVGAGI (reference sequence). Trimming stripped 4 bases from V and 2 bases from J, with 12 bases between. The CDR3 is 15 amino acids. The CDR3 DNA reads as TGTGCCAGCAGTTCGGGGGGCAACGGCAATCAGCCCCAGCATTTT. Protein sequence: CASSSGGNGNQPQHF.

This clone was detected a few times. This CDR3 reads CASSQTGTGDEKLFF. CDR3 nucleotide sequence: TGTGCCAGCAGCCAGACCGGGACAGGGGATGAAAAACTGTTTTTT. The rearrangement uses TRBV6-1 and TRBJ1-4; 10 bases are shared with TRBD1. CDR3 length: 15 amino acids. V dropped 6 bases and J dropped 6; count of bases not matched to a gene: 7. Germline V gene sequence: CDR1 MNHNS, CDR2 SASEGT.

The CDR3: CASSTHRGQDTEAFF. Here the CDR3 DNA reads TGTGCCAGTAGTACCCACAGGGGGCAGGACACTGAAGCTTTCTTT. The chain uses TRBV19 and TRBJ1-1, with 9 bases matching TRBD1. The CDR3 runs to 15 residues. V was clipped by 4 bases and J by 3 bases; unmatched bases: 6. Looked up from germline, CDR1 is LNHDA and CDR2 is SQIVND (reference sequence). The full variable domain, completed using reference TRBV19 and TRBJ1-1, is DGGITQSPKYLFRKEGQNVTLSCEQNLNHDAMYWYRQDPGQGLRLIYYSQIVNDFQKGDIAEGYSVSREKKESFPLTVTSAQKNPTAFYLCASSTHRGQDTEAFFGQGTRLTVV.

V is TRBV7-3 and J is TRBJ2-6; D is perhaps TRBD2 (6 bases). CDR3 size: 16 residues. Germline assignment: CDR1 SGHTA and CDR2 FQGTGA. The V gene lost 2 bases and the J gene lost 0 bases, with 8 bases spanning the gap. The CDR3 bases are TGTGCCAGCAGCTTAGGAGGGATCTCTGGGGCCAACGTCCTGACTTTC. Residues: CASSLGGISGANVLTF. Supplemented by reference TRBV7-3 and TRBJ2-6, the full variable domain reads GAGVSQTPSNKVTEKGKYVELRCDPISGHTALYWYRQSLGQGPEFLIYFQGTGAADDSGLPNDRFFAVRPEGSVSTLKIQRTERGDSAVYLCASSLGGISGANVLTFGAGSRLTVL.

DNA for the CDR3: TGTGCCAGTAGTCGATGGACAGGGGGTAACAATGAGCAGTTCTTC. This sequence encodes CASSRWTGGNNEQFF. The rearrangement uses TRBV19 and TRBJ2-1; TRBD1 matches at 10 bases. J gave up 5 bases and V 5 bases, and 6 bases lay outside the gene matches. Germline CDR1 LNHDA, CDR2 SQIVND (reference sequence). The CDR3 runs 15 residues. Full variable domain (rest looked up from reference TRBV19 and TRBJ2-1): DGGITQSPKYLFRKEGQNVTLSCEQNLNHDAMYWYRQDPGQGLRLIYYSQIVNDFQKGDIAEGYSVSREKKESFPLTVTSAQKNPTAFYLCASSRWTGGNNEQFFGPGTRLTVL.

V usage is TRBV6-4 and J usage is TRBJ2-3; the D is unclear. Germline loops: CDR1 MRHNA, CDR2 SNTAGT. Trimming took 3 bases from V and 3 from J, leaving 13 bases between them. The CDR3 totals 15 residues. The CDR3 sequence: CASSENGAWTDTQYF. CDR3 coding DNA: TGTGCCAGCAGTGAGAATGGAGCCTGGACAGATACGCAGTATTTT.